Below, 12 T cell receptor beta chains from the same sample are listed, as sequenced in a study of blood T cell repertoires in COVID-19 (dated by TCRdb to 2018 to 2020). The library was made by the immunoSEQ multiplex PCR assay. The source is immuneACCESS, and TCRdb retained only in-frame sequences with V and J called. Part of the clones is not carried over; for the studies checked, unresolved V genes explain less than half of this, and the remainder is unexplained. The sample yields about 97,000 clones; roughly 89% were counted once. The ten largest clonotypes hold roughly 1.9% of the sample. Source material: peripheral blood. These receptors all come from a woman between 50 and 59 years old with COVID-19, enrolled during active disease.

V gene TRBV7-2 combines with J gene TRBJ1-6; 7 bases map to TRBD1. This CDR3 contains 17 residues. Germline trimming cut 1 base from V and 7 bases from J; bases unmatched to any gene: 10. CDR1 is SGHTA, CDR2 FQGNSA, per germline. The CDR3 bases are TGTGCCAGCAGCTTAGTTGACAGGGTTGCTGGAAATTCACCCCTCCACTTT. Protein: CASSLVDRVAGNSPLHF.

This chain connects TRBV19 to TRBJ2-5, with 7 positions matching TRBD1. V dropped 4 bases and J dropped 10; count of bases not matched to a gene: 15. The CDR3 is 15 amino acids. CDR1 and CDR2 from the germline V gene are LNHDA and SQIVND (reference sequence). In nucleotides, the CDR3 is TGTGCCAGTAGTAAACCGGGACAGCGTCTCGGGGACCAGTACTTC. Translating it yields CASSKPGQRLGDQYF.

The chain couples TRBV4-3 to TRBJ1-6; 9 bases match TRBD1. The CDR3 runs to 17 residues. Germline V gene data show CDR1 as LGHNA and CDR2 as YSLEER. Trimming at V came to 3 bases and at J to 12 bases, leaving 15 bases not matched to a gene. The CDR3 spells CASSQTRTGVFRGPLHF. The CDR3 DNA is TGCGCCAGCAGCCAGACTCGGACAGGGGTTTTCCGCGGACCCCTCCACTTT.

The rearrangement joins TRBV5-1 to TRBJ1-1, with D possibly matching TRBD1 (5 bases). Trimming took 5 bases from V and 5 from J, leaving 19 bases between them. CDR1 is SGHRS, CDR2 YFSETQ, per germline. The CDR3 covers 15 residues. This chain's CDR3 is CASRSGTGGGTEAFF. The DNA for the CDR3 is TGCGCCAGCAGATCCGGGACCGGGGGAGGGACTGAAGCTTTCTTT.

This clone appeared a single time. V is TRBV6-1 and J is TRBJ1-2; no clear D gene. The germline CDR1 and CDR2 sequences are MNHNS and SASEGT. CDR3 length equals 13 residues. V was pared by 3 bases and J by 3 bases, with 8 bases between. The CDR3 region has the DNA TGTGCCAGCAGTGAGAGGCGCTACTATGGCTACACCTTC. Translation gives CASSERRYYGYTF.

The chain uses TRBV19 and TRBJ1-1, with 8 bases identical to TRBD1. Germline V CDR1 and CDR2: LNHDA, SQIVND (reference sequence). V lost 6 bases, J lost 9 bases, and 6 bases stayed unmatched. The CDR3 length is 12 residues. CDR3 DNA: TGTGCCAGTAGGCCTGGACAGGGAAAAGCTTTCTTT. Translated, it gives CASRPGQGKAFF.

The chain carries TRBV28 and TRBJ2-6, with 8 bases that match TRBD1. From germline, CDR1 is MDHEN and CDR2 SYDVKM. This CDR3 has 18 amino acids. V lost 6 bases, J lost 0 bases, and 10 bases stayed unmatched. The CDR3 here is CASSPGGRVHSGANVLTF. CDR3 coding DNA: TGTGCCAGCAGCCCAGGGGGCAGAGTCCACTCTGGGGCCAACGTCCTGACTTTC.

This clone has only a few counts. This chain connects TRBV5-8 to TRBJ1-3, with unresolved D. There are 16 residues in the CDR3. Trimming left V 0 bases short and J 4 bases short, with 14 bases between. CDR1 is SGHTS, CDR2 YDEGEE, per germline. CDR3 coding DNA: TGTGCCAGCAGCTTGGTAAAACGGGAAGCCGGAAACACCATATATTTT. It yields the protein CASSLVKREAGNTIYF.

The rearrangement uses TRBV28 and TRBJ1-4, with 7 bases lining up with TRBD1. From germline, CDR1 is MDHEN and CDR2 SYDVKM. The CDR3 is made up of 12 amino acids. V shed 5 bases and J 14 bases; nucleotides not matched to a gene: 8. CDR3 in DNA: TGTGCCAGCAGTACCACCAGGGGGGTTCTGTTTTTT. This encodes CASSTTRGVLFF.

V gene TRBV27 combines with J gene TRBJ1-1; D gene uncertain. The CDR3 loop spans 11 amino acids. Germline V CDR1 and CDR2: MNHEY, SMNVEV (reference sequence). V shed 6 bases and J shed 1 base, with 3 bases lying between them. CDR3 in DNA: TGTGCCAGCAGCTCGAACACTGAAGCTTTCTTT. Translating gives CASSSNTEAFF.

This chain connects TRBV7-2 to TRBJ2-3; 7 bases are a match to TRBD1. V was pared by 4 bases and J by 2 bases, with 3 bases of the junction left unmatched. The CDR3 is 14 residues long. Looked up from germline, CDR1 is SGHTA and CDR2 is FQGNSA. The CDR3 loop reads CASSSTGATDTQYF. CDR3 DNA: TGTGCCAGCAGCTCCACAGGGGCCACAGATACGCAGTATTTT.

This chain uses TRBV30 with TRBJ1-1; 9 bases agree with TRBD1. Unmatched junction bases numbered 8, after V lost 3 bases and J lost 6 bases. Germline assignment: CDR1 GTSNPN and CDR2 SVGIG (reference sequence). CDR3 size: 14 residues. The DNA of the CDR3 is TGTGCCTGGAGCCTTGGACAGGGGATCCCTGAAGCTTTCTTT. This encodes CAWSLGQGIPEAFF.